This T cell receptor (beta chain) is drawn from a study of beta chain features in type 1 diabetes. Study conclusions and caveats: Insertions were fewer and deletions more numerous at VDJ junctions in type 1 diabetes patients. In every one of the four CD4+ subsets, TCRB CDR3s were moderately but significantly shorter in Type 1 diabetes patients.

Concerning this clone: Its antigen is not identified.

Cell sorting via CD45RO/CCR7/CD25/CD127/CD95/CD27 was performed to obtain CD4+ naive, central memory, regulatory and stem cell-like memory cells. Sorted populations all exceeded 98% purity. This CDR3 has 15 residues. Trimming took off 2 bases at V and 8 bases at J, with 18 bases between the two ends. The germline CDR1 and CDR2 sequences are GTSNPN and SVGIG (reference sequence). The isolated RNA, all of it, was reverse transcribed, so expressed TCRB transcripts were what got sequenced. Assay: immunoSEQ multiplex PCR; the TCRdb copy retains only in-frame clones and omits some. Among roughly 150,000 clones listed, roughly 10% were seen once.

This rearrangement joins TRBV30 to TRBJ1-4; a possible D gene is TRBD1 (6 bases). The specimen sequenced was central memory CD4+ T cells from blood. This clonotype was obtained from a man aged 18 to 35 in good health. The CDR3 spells CAWSRIAGATEKLFF. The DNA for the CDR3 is TGTGCCTGGAGTAGAATAGCGGGGGCCACAGAAAAACTGTTTTTT.